The present entry profiles one T cell receptor (beta chain) with its context. This sample is drawn from a study of T cell responses to AZD1222 COVID-19 vaccine. Study-level background: Pooled in the analysis were second doses at about 4 or about 12 weeks.

Germline V CDR1 and CDR2: SGHAT, FQDESV (reference sequence). The CDR3 sequence is 13 residues long. V lost 4 bases and J 4 bases, leaving 10 bases between the germline ends. Clones were read by immunoSEQ multiplex PCR, and TCRdb kept only the in-frame ones, dropping some. The table includes more than 100,000 clones, about 87% detected once. The sequencing here drew on peripheral blood, taken on day 0 of AZD1222 vaccination. The clonotype originates from an adult in good health. The rearrangement links TRBV11-1 to TRBJ1-1, with a possible D match to TRBD1 (6 bases). The CDR3 region is CASSSQGSTEAFF. In DNA form, the CDR3 reads TGTGCCAGCAGCTCACAGGGATCCACTGAAGCTTTCTTT.